The sequence of this T cell receptor beta chain was determined in a study of T cells after yellow fever vaccination. Whole-study results and caveats: Reappearing after the booster were most of the clones from primary vaccination (almost 97% CD4, 70% to 90% CD8). There was a small share of clonotypes that showed up in both the CD4 and CD8 compartments.

The ends were cut back, 5 bases at V and 4 bases at J, with 18 bases in the middle. The CDR3 contains 17 residues. Germline V CDR1 and CDR2: SGHTA, FQGNSA. TCR cDNA was made by 5'RACE template switching, adding a universal primer site and UMIs. TCRdb redid the calling of the 5' RACE reads with MiXCR, one entry per CDR3 protein. The data contain some 560,000 distinct CDR3 sequences, less than 20% of them seen just once; the ten biggest clones take up 17%. This clonotype was counted only a few times. Its target is unknown. This material consisted of PBMCs, taken 5 to 6 days after the first yellow fever vaccination. This sequence was found in a man younger than 35 who received the YFV17D yellow fever vaccine. The rearrangement links TRBV7-2 to TRBJ1-6; D possibly corresponds to TRBD1 (6 bases). CDR3 nucleotides: TGTGCCAGCAGCACCATCCCGAGGACAGCTTATAATTCACCCCTCCACTTT. Its translation is CASSTIPRTAYNSPLHF. Complete variable domain (other parts from reference TRBV7-2 and TRBJ1-6): GAGVSQSPSNKVTEKGKDVELRCDPISGHTALYWYRQSLGQGLEFLIYFQGNSAPDKSGLPSDRFSAERTGGSVSTLTIQRTQQEDSAVYLCASSTIPRTAYNSPLHFGNGTRLTVT.